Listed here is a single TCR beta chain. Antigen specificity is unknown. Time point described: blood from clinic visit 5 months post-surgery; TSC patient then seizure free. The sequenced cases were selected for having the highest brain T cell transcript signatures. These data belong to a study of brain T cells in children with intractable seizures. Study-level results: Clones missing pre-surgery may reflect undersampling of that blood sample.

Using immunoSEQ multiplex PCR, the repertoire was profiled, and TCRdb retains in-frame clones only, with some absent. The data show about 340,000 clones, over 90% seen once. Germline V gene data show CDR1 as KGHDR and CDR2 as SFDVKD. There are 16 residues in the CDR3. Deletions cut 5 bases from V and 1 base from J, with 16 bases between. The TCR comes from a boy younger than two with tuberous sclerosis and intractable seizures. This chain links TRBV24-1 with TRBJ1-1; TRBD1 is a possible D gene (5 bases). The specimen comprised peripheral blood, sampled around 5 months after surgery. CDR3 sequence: CATSGPGSGANTEAFF. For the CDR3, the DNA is TGTGCCACCAGTGGACCGGGAAGTGGGGCGAACACTGAAGCTTTCTTT.